A selection of T cell receptor beta chains follows, all from one sample in a study of T cell repertoires in cytomegalovirus infection. Each CDR3 protein gets one entry after TCRdb re-called the reads with MiXCR. Among roughly 300,000 distinct CDR3 sequences listed, about 26% were seen once. The sequenced sample consisted of PBMCs. Receptors originate from a human donor in good health (CMV status not recorded). Some clones in this sample may be carry-over from other donors' samples. CDR3s include the opening cysteine and the closing phenylalanine or tryptophan. The D gene is left open where the match is weak. The size entry is marked missing in some rows and otherwise reads once, few, many or a size class.

CDR3 protein | CDR3 DNA | D gene | J gene | clone size | V gene
CASSTGTISGGYTF | TGTGCCAGCAGTACGGGGACGATCTCGGGCGGCTACACCTTC | NA | TRBJ1-2 | many | TRBV28
CASSGDRGSSGANVLTF | TGTGCCAGCAGCGGGGACAGGGGGAGCTCTGGGGCCAACGTCCTGACTTTC | TRBD1 | TRBJ2-6 | few | TRBV11-3
CASSRERGQETQYF | TGTGCCAGCAGCAGAGAGAGGGGGCAAGAGACCCAGTACTTC | NA | TRBJ2-5 | many | TRBV7-9
CSLRTSGQTEQFF | TGCAGCCTAAGGACTAGCGGGCAAACGGAGCAGTTCTTC | TRBD2 | TRBJ2-1 | few | TRBV29-1
CATSVPATQYF | TGTGCCACCAGCGTTCCGGCGACCCAGTACTTC | NA | TRBJ2-5 | few | TRBV28
CASSRNDEKLFF | TGTGCCAGCAGCCGGAACGATGAAAAACTGTTTTTT | NA | TRBJ1-4 | few | TRBV9
CAISDLNEQFF | TGTGCCATCAGTGACCTCAATGAGCAGTTCTTC | NA | TRBJ2-1 | NA | TRBV10-3
CSVWSDGGYGYTF | TGCAGCGTTTGGTCGGACGGAGGCTATGGCTACACCTTC | NA | TRBJ1-2 | few | TRBV29-1
CSAYSQGDAEAFF | TGCAGTGCTTACTCCCAAGGGGACGCTGAAGCTTTCTTT | NA | TRBJ1-1 | NA | TRBV20-1
CASSRGQIYEQYF | TGCGCCAGCAGTCGCGGACAAATATACGAGCAGTACTTC | NA | TRBJ2-7 | NA | TRBV10-2
CASSPWTGNREQFF | TGTGCCAGCAGCCCCTGGACAGGGAACCGTGAGCAGTTCTTC | TRBD1 | TRBJ2-1 | many | TRBV7-2
CASSLEGNTQYF | TGCGCCAGCAGCTTGGAGGGGAATACGCAGTATTTT | NA | TRBJ2-3 | NA | TRBV5-1
CASSRTSGLAYEQYF | TGTGCCAGCAGCCGGACTAGCGGGTTGGCCTACGAGCAGTACTTC | TRBD2 | TRBJ2-7 | many | TRBV12-3/TRBV12-4
CASSLMGGSSNEQFF | TGTGCCAGCAGCTTAATGGGCGGGAGCTCCAATGAGCAGTTCTTC | TRBD2 | TRBJ2-1 | NA | TRBV11-2
CASSPTQGWNSPLHF | TGTGCCAGCAGTCCCACACAGGGGTGGAATTCACCCCTCCACTTT | TRBD1 | TRBJ1-6 | few | TRBV28
CSARPQGTGELFF | TGCAGTGCTAGACCTCAGGGAACCGGGGAGCTGTTTTTT | NA | TRBJ2-2 | few | TRBV20-1
CASSNPMSGRSYNEQFF | TGTGCCAGCAGTAACCCCATGAGCGGGAGGTCCTACAATGAGCAGTTCTTC | TRBD2 | TRBJ2-1 | few | TRBV6-6
CASSPLAGAHTGELFF | TGTGCCAGCAGCCCCCTCGCGGGGGCCCACACCGGGGAGCTGTTTTTT | NA | TRBJ2-2 | many | TRBV11-2
CSVSRTAAPEQYF | TGCAGCGTTTCCCGTACGGCAGCCCCCGAGCAGTACTTC | NA | TRBJ2-7 | many | TRBV29-1
CASSLGAGYTF | TGTGCCAGCAGCTTGGGCGCTGGCTACACCTTC | NA | TRBJ1-2 | many | TRBV7-8
CSASPQAAKNIQYF | TGCAGTGCTAGTCCTCAGGCGGCCAAAAACATTCAGTACTTC | NA | TRBJ2-4 | few | TRBV20-1
CASSPRPRGRYEQYF | TGTGCCAGCAGCCCGAGGCCCAGGGGACGGTACGAGCAGTACTTC | NA | TRBJ2-7 | few | TRBV11-2
CASSLGQGIGEQYF | TGTGCCAGCAGCTTAGGACAGGGGATTGGCGAGCAGTACTTC | TRBD1 | TRBJ2-7 | NA | TRBV7-2
CASSQVLGQGYEQYF | TGCGCCAGCAGCCAAGTGTTGGGACAGGGCTACGAGCAGTACTTC | TRBD1 | TRBJ2-7 | once | TRBV4-3
CASNIGAGQGAHEQYF | TGCGCCAGCAACATAGGGGCGGGACAGGGGGCGCACGAGCAGTACTTC | TRBD1 | TRBJ2-7 | NA | TRBV10-2
CAVWGTNHPYEQYF | TGTGCCGTTTGGGGGACTAACCATCCCTACGAGCAGTACTTC | TRBD2 | TRBJ2-7 | NA | TRBV6-2/TRBV6-3
CASSSGGADNYGYTF | TGTGCCAGCAGTTCAGGGGGGGCAGATAACTATGGCTACACCTTC | TRBD1 | TRBJ1-2 | NA | TRBV28
CAISEGQGFNQPQHF | TGTGCCATCAGTGAAGGCCAGGGTTTTAATCAGCCCCAGCATTTT | NA | TRBJ1-5 | few | TRBV10-3
CAWSGPGSVQYF | TGTGCCTGGAGTGGCCCAGGTAGTGTGCAGTATTTT | NA | TRBJ2-3 | NA | TRBV30
CASSLERSWDIQYF | TGTGCCAGCAGCTTAGAAAGGAGTTGGGACATTCAGTACTTC | NA | TRBJ2-4 | many | TRBV7-9
CASSSGTTQETQYF | TGTGCCAGCAGCTCCGGGACAACACAAGAGACCCAGTACTTC | NA | TRBJ2-5 | NA | TRBV7-9
CASSLTWDNSYEQYF | TGTGCCAGCAGCTTGACATGGGACAACTCCTACGAGCAGTACTTC | NA | TRBJ2-7 | few | TRBV5-5
CSASVVPSTSGNTIYF | TGCAGTGCTAGTGTTGTCCCATCTACCTCTGGAAACACCATATATTTT | NA | TRBJ1-3 | NA | TRBV20-1
CATQGLFSYNEQFF | TGTGCCACCCAGGGACTATTTTCCTACAATGAGCAGTTCTTC | TRBD2 | TRBJ2-1 | NA | TRBV19
CASMEGVGNEKLFF | TGTGCCAGCATGGAGGGAGTGGGTAATGAAAAACTGTTTTTT | NA | TRBJ1-4 | NA | TRBV7-9
CSVEGGQAIYGYTF | TGCAGCGTTGAGGGGGGACAAGCAATCTATGGCTACACCTTC | NA | TRBJ1-2 | NA | TRBV29-1
CAISEPSGGAADTQYF | TGTGCCATCAGTGAACCTAGCGGGGGGGCCGCAGATACGCAGTATTTT | TRBD2 | TRBJ2-3 | NA | TRBV10-3
CASLASNVLETQYF | TGTGCCAGTCTAGCTTCGAACGTTTTGGAGACCCAGTACTTC | NA | TRBJ2-5 | many | TRBV7-9
CASSLVGGPVKTQYF | TGTGCCAGCAGCTTAGTTGGGGGGCCGGTGAAGACCCAGTACTTC | NA | TRBJ2-5 | NA | TRBV11-2
CASSGWGIRETQYF | TGTGCCAGCAGTGGTTGGGGAATTCGAGAGACCCAGTACTTC | NA | TRBJ2-5 | few | TRBV2
CSVEGASGGGTDTQYF | TGCAGCGTTGAAGGGGCCAGCGGAGGTGGCACAGATACGCAGTATTTT | NA | TRBJ2-3 | few | TRBV29-1